The next 8 T cell receptor beta chains were all read from a single sample in a study of T cells in Graves' hyperthyroidism and ophthalmopathy. The source material, RNA transcripts, was used to amplify TCR beta CDR3 regions. HTBI primers were the set used in a first-round RT-PCR of the TCR CDR3. From the multiplex PCR reads, TCRdb called clonotypes with MiXCR, one entry per CDR3 protein. The sample has roughly 160,000 distinct CDR3 sequences; 9.4% are singletons. Sequencing was performed on blood. The receptors shown here come from a young woman with Graves' hyperthyroidism that later progressed to Graves' ophthalmopathy.

This rearrangement joins TRBV6-5 to TRBJ1-6; 7 nucleotides line up with TRBD1. The V gene's germline CDR1 is MNHEY and CDR2 SVGAGI. The CDR3 contains 12 residues. V shed 10 bases, J shed 9 bases, and the junction held 6 bases outside the gene matches. CDR3 bases: TGTGCCATCAAAGGGGGCCGTTCACCCCTCCACTTT. This codes for CAIKGGRSPLHF.

Only a few counts were recorded for this clonotype. The CDR3 does not end in the conserved phenylalanine or tryptophan, so this is likely a read error. This chain joins TRBV28 and TRBJ1-6; no clear D. The V gene's germline CDR1 is MDHEN and CDR2 SYDVKM. V lost 2 bases and J 4 bases, leaving 6 bases between the germline ends. The CDR3 contains 14 residues. CDR3 DNA sequence: TGTGCCAGCAGTTTAAAGGGTTATAATTCACCCCTCCACTCT. This encodes CASSLKGYNSPLHS.

The chain uses TRBV9 and TRBJ2-2, with TRBD1 matching over 9 bases. V dropped 3 bases and J dropped 1; count of bases not matched to a gene: 4. Germline V gene sequence: CDR1 SGDLS, CDR2 YYNGEE. The CDR3 is made up of 16 amino acids. For the CDR3, the DNA is TGTGCCAGCAGCGAAAGGACAGGGGTGAACACCGGGGAGCTGTTTTTT. Its protein product is CASSERTGVNTGELFF.

About this clonotype: A much larger clonotype is one base distant, so this may be a read error. The chain has TRBV3-1 and TRBJ2-1, with a tentative D call TRBD2 (6 bases). V was clipped by 4 bases and J by 9 bases, with 16 bases between them. The CDR3 is 14 residues long. In germline, CDR1 is LGHDT, CDR2 YNNKEL (reference sequence). This CDR3 reads CASSRDFARGEQFF. DNA of the CDR3: TGTGCCAGCAGCCGGGATTTCGCGCGGGGTGAGCAGTTCTTC.

This clonotype was observed a handful of times. The chain joins TRBV27 to TRBJ1-6; D is ambiguous. The CDR3 length is 15 residues. The germline CDR1 and CDR2 sequences are MNHEY and SMNVEV (reference sequence). V lost 5 bases and J 8 bases, leaving 16 bases between the germline ends. CDR3 in amino acids: CASSMATGNYSPLHF. For the CDR3, the DNA is TGTGCCAGCAGTATGGCGACCGGGAATTATTCACCCCTCCACTTT.

This clonotype has a count of ten or more. V and J are TRBV12-3 or TRBV12-4 and TRBJ1-5; no reliable D call. The CDR3 has 15 amino acids. V was cut by 2 bases and J by 2 bases, with 10 bases left in between. The CDR3 loop reads CASSLNGWGNQPQHF. CDR3 sequence (DNA): TGTGCCAGCAGTTTAAACGGTTGGGGCAATCAGCCCCAGCATTTT.

In its sample, this clonotype was seen many times. The chain has TRBV12-3 or TRBV12-4 and TRBJ2-5; D unresolved. The CDR3 is made up of 13 amino acids. V lost 2 bases and J lost 5, with 9 bases in between. The CDR3 is CASSLSALETQYF. CDR3 DNA: TGTGCCAGCAGTTTATCCGCCCTGGAGACCCAGTACTTC.

CDR3: CASSFGLGTGAHEQYF. DNA for the CDR3: TGCGCCAGCAGCTTTGGTCTCGGGACAGGGGCCCACGAGCAGTACTTC. The chain links TRBV5-1 to TRBJ2-7, with TRBD1 matching over 10 bases. The J segment lost 5 bases and the V segment lost 2 bases, leaving 10 bases of the junction unmatched. The CDR3 is made up of 16 amino acids. Germline CDR1 reads SGHRS; CDR2 reads YFSETQ.